This record concerns one T cell receptor beta chain sequence. These data come from a study of blood T cells in healthy people across ages. This CDR3 comprises 14 residues. With 3 bases removed from V and 7 bases from J, the gap between germline ends came to 10 bases. Germline V gene lookup returns CDR1 MDHEN and CDR2 SYDVKM. It was with a sample-barcoded 5' primer and a J-beta primer mix that a second PCR of roughly 7 to 12 cycles was run. Every sample produced at least 3 million CDR3-containing paired-end reads. MiXCR was run by TCRdb on the 5' RACE reads, yielding one entry per CDR3 protein. The sample contains 1 million to 1.2 million distinct CDR3 sequences, about two fifths of which appear only once.

The sequence came from a man in his late teens or twenties in good health. Sequencing was done on a sample of blood. This sequence joins TRBV28 and TRBJ1-6; no definite D call. CDR3 DNA: TGTGCCAGCAGTTTGCTGGGGTACAATTCACCCCTCCACTTT. It specifies CASSLLGYNSPLHF. Full variable domain (outside the CDR3, taken from reference TRBV28 and TRBJ1-6): DVKVTQSSRYLVKRTGEKVFLECVQDMDHENMFWYRQDPGLGLRLIYFSYDVKMKEKGDIPEGYSVSREKKERFSLILESASTNQTSMYLCASSLLGYNSPLHFGNGTRLTVT.